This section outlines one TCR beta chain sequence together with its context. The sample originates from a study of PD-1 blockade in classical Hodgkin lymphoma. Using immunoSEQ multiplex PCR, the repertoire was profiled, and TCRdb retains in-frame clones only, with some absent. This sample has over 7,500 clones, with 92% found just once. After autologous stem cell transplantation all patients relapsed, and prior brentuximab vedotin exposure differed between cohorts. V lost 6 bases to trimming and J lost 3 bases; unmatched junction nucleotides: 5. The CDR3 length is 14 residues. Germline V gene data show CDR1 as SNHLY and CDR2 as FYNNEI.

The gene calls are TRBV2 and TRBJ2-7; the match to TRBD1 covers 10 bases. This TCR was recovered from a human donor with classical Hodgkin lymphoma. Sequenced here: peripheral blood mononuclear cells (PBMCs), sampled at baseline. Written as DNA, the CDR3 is TGTGCCAGCAGCCGGGACAGGGGCGACTACGAGCAGTACTTC. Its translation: CASSRDRGDYEQYF. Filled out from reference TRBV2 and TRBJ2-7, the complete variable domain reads EPEVTQTPSHQVTQMGQEVILRCVPISNHLYFYWYRQILGQKVEFLVSFYNNEISEKSEIFDDQFSVERPDGSNFTLKIRSTKLEDSAMYFCASSRDRGDYEQYFGPGTRLTVT.